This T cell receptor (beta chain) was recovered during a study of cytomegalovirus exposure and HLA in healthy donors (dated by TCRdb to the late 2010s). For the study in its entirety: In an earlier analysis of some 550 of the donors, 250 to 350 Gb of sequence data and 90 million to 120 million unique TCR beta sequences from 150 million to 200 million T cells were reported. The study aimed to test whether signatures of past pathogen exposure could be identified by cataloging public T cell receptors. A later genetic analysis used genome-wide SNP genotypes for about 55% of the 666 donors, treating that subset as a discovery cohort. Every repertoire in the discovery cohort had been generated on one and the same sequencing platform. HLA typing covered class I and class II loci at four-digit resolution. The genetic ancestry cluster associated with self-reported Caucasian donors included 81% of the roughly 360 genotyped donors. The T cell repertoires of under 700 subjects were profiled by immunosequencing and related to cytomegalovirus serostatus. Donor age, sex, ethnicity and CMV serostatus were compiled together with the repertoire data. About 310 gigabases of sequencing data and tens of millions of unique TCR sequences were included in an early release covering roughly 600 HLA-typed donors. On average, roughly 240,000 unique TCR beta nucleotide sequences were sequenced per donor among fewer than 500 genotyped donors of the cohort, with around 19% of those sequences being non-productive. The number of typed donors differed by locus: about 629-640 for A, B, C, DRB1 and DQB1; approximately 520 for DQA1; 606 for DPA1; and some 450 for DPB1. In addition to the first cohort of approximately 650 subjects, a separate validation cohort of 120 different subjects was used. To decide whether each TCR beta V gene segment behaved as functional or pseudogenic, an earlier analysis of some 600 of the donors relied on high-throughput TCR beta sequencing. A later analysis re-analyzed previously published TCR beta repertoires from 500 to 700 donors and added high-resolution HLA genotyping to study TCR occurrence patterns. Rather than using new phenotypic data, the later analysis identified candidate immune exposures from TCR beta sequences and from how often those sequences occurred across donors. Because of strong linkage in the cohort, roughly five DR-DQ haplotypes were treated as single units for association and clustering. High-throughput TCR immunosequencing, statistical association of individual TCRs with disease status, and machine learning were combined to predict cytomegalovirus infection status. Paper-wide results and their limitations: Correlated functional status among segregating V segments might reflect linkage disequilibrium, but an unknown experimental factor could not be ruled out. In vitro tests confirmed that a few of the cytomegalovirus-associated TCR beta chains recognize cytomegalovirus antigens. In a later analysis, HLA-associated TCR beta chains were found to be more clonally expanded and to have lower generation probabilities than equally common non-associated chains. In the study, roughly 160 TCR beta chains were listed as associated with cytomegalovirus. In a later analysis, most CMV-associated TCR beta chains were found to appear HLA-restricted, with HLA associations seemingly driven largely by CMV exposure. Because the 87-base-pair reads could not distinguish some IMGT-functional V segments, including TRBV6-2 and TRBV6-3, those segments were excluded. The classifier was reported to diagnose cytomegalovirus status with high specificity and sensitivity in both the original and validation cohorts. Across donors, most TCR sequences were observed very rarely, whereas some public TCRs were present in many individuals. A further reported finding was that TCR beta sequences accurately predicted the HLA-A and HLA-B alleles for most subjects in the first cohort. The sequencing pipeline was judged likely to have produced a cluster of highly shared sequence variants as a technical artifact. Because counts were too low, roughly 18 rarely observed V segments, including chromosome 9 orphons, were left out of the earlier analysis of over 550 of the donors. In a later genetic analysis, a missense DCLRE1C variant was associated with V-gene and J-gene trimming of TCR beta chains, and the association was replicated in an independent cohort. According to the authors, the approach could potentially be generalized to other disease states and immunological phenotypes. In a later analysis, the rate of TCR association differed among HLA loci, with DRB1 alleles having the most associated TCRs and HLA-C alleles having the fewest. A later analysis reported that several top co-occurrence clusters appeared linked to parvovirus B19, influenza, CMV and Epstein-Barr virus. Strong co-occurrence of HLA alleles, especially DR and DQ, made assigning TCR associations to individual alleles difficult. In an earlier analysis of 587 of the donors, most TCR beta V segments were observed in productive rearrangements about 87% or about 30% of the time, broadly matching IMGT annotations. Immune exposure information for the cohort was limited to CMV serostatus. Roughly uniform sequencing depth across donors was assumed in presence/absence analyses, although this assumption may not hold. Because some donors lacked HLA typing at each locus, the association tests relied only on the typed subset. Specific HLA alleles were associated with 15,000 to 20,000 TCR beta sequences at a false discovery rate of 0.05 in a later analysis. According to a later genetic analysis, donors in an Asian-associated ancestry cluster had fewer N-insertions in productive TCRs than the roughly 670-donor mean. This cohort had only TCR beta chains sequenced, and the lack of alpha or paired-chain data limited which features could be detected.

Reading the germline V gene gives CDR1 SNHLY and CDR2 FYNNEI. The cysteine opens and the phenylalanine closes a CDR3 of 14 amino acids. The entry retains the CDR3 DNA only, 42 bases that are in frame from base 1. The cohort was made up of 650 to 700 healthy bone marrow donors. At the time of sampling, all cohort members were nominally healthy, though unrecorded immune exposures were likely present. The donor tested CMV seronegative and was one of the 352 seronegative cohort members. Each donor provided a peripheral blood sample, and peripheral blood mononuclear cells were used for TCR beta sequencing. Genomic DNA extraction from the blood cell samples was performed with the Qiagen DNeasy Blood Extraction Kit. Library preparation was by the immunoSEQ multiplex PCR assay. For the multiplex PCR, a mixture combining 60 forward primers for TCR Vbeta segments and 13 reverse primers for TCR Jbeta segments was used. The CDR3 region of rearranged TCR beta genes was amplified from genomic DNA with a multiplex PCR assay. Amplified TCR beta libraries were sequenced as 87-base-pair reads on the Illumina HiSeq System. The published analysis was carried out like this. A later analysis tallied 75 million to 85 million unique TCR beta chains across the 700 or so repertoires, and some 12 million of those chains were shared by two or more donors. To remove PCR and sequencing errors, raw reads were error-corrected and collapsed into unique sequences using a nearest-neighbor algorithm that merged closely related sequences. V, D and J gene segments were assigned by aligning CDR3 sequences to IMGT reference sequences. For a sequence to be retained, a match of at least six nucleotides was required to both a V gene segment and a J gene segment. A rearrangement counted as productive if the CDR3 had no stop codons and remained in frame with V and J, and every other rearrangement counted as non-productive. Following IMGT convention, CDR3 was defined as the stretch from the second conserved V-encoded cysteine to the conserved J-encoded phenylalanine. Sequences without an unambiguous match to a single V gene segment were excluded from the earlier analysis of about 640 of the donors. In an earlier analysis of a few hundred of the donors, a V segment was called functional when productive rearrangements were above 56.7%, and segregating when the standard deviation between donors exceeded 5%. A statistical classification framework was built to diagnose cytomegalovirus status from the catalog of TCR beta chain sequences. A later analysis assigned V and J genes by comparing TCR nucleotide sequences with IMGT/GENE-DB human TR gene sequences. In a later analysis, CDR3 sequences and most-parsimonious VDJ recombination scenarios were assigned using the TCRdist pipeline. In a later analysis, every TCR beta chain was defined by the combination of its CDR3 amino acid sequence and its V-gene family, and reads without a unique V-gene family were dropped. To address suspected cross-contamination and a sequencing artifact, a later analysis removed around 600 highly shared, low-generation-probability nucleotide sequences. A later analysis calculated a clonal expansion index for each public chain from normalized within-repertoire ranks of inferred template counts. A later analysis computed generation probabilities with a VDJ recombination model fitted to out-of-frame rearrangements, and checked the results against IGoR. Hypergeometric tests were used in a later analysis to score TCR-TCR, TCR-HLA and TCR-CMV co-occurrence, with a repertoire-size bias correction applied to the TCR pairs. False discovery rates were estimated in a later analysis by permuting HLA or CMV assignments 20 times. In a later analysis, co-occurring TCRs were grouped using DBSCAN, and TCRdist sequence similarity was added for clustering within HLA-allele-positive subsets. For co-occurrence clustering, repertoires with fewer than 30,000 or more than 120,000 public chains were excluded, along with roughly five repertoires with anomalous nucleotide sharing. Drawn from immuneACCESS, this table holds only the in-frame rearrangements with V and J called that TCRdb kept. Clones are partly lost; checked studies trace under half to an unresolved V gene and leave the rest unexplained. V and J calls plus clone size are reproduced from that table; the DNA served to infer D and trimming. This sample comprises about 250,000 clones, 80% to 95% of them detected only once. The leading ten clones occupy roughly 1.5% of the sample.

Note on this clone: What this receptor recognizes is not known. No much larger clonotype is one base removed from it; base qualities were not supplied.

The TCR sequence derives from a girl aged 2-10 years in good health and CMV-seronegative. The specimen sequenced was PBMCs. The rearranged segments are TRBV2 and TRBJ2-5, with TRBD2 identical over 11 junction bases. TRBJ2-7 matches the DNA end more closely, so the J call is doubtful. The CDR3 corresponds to CASSEVAGGREQYF. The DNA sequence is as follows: TGTGCCAGCAGTGAGGTAGCGGGAGGGCGCGAGCAGTACTTC.